The 16 T cell receptor beta chains below all came from one sample that was sequenced in a study of long-term antiretroviral therapy in people with HIV. Samples were assayed with immunoSEQ v3.0 at survey level. Assay: immunoSEQ multiplex PCR; the TCRdb copy retains only in-frame clones and omits some. The table has just under 10,000 clones, 60% to 85% seen once; the top ten hold roughly 21%. Specimen: unsorted PBMCs, collected 1.8 years before starting antiretroviral therapy. These receptors all come from a man in his forties or fifties with HIV.

This clone was seen once. The chain uses TRBV15 and TRBJ1-2, with D maybe TRBD1 (6 bases). CDR1 and CDR2 from the germline V gene are LNHNV and YYDKDF (reference sequence). Trimming pared 0 bases from V and 8 bases from J, leaving 16 bases between. The CDR3 spans 15 residues. The CDR3 protein is CATSRDRGMVEGYTF. The CDR3 DNA sequence: TGTGCCACCAGCAGAGATAGGGGGATGGTTGAAGGCTACACCTTC.

The chain links TRBV7-9 to TRBJ2-7, with D possibly TRBD2 on 5 matching bases. The V and J ends lost 2 bases and 0 bases respectively, with 11 bases between them. The germline V gene has CDR1 SEHNR and CDR2 FQNEAQ (reference sequence). This CDR3 region has 15 residues. This CDR3 reads CASSLRSGSSYEQYF. The CDR3 nucleotides are TGTGCCAGCAGCTTAAGATCGGGGAGCTCCTACGAGCAGTACTTC.

This clone was seen more than once but under ten times. The chain employs TRBV7-2 and TRBJ1-5; D may be TRBD1 (6 bases). Germline V gene sequence: CDR1 SGHTA, CDR2 FQGNSA. With 5 bases removed from V and 9 bases from J, the gap between germline ends came to 11 bases. The length of the CDR3 is 12 residues. The CDR3 loop reads CASSIRGGPQHF. The CDR3 DNA reads as TGTGCCAGCAGCATCAGGGGAGGGCCCCAGCATTTT.

V usage is TRBV4-1 and J usage is TRBJ2-7; 8 bases map to TRBD2. V lost 0 bases and J lost 5; bases outside the gene matches: 12. Germline V gene lookup returns CDR1 MGHRA and CDR2 YSYEKL. CDR3 size: 17 residues. The CDR3 sequence: CASSQDLPGVAGHEQYF. DNA for the CDR3: TGCGCCAGCAGCCAAGATCTCCCCGGGGTAGCGGGGCACGAGCAGTACTTC.

J is TRBJ2-7 and V is TRBV9; D not resolved. Germline V gives CDR1 SGDLS, CDR2 YYNGEE. The CDR3 is 17 amino acids. Trimming removed 4 bases from V and 3 bases from J, with 23 bases in between. The chain's CDR3 is CASSPRLDRDSFYEQYF. The CDR3 DNA is TGTGCCAGCAGCCCTCGCCTGGACCGAGATTCCTTCTACGAGCAGTACTTC.

The chain links TRBV6-4 to TRBJ2-7; D gene ambiguous. V gave up 5 bases and J gave up 3 bases, with 8 bases separating them. This CDR3 is 12 amino acids long. Germline CDR1 is MRHNA and CDR2 is SNTAGT. In nucleotides, the CDR3 is TGTGCCAGCAGTTCGCCGATCTACGAGCAGTACTTC. Its translation: CASSSPIYEQYF.

V usage is TRBV18 and J usage is TRBJ2-7, with D possibly being TRBD1 (5 bases). This CDR3 is built from 13 residues. Germline V gene lookup returns CDR1 KGHSH and CDR2 LQKENI. V lost 3 bases and J 3 bases, leaving 9 bases between the germline ends. The CDR3 protein is CASSPQGHYEQYF. DNA of the CDR3: TGTGCCAGCTCACCCCAGGGCCACTACGAGCAGTACTTC.

CDR3 residues: CASSDRADTQYF. As DNA, the CDR3 is TGCGCCAGCAGCGACAGGGCAGATACGCAGTATTTT. The chain employs TRBV5-1 and TRBJ2-3; 7 nucleotides agree with TRBD1. CDR1 is SGHRS, CDR2 YFSETQ, per germline. The CDR3 spans 12 residues. Unmatched junction bases numbered 0, after V lost 4 bases and J lost 4 bases.

This chain connects TRBV5-1 to TRBJ1-1, with 12 bases matching TRBD1. Germline lookup yields CDR1 SGHRS and CDR2 YFSETQ. The CDR3 consists of 17 residues. V dropped 2 bases and J dropped 7; count of bases not matched to a gene: 12. Written as DNA, the CDR3 is TGCGCCAGCAGCTTCGCCGGGACAGGGGGCGAGGTGAGTGAAGCTTTCTTT. Translation gives CASSFAGTGGEVSEAFF.

V and J are TRBV15 and TRBJ2-7; 9 bases fit TRBD2. Germline V gives CDR1 LNHNV, CDR2 YYDKDF (reference sequence). With 1 base clipped from V and 4 bases from J, the junction kept 5 bases outside the gene matches. The CDR3 spans 15 residues. The CDR3 is CATSRALAGIYEQYF. CDR3 coding DNA: TGTGCCACCAGCAGAGCTCTAGCGGGGATATACGAGCAGTACTTC.

The chain has TRBV4-2 and TRBJ2-1; D is undetermined. The CDR3 loop spans 18 amino acids. Germline V gives CDR1 LGHNA, CDR2 YNFKEQ. V lost 0 bases and J lost 0, with 15 bases in between. The chain's CDR3 is CASSQDRSSPSSYNEQFF. The CDR3 DNA is TGTGCCAGCAGCCAAGACCGGAGTAGTCCGAGCTCCTACAATGAGCAGTTCTTC.

V gene TRBV10-2 combines with J gene TRBJ2-7; TRBD1 matches 8 bases. The CDR3 loop spans 16 amino acids. CDR1 is WSHSY and CDR2 is SAAADI in the germline V gene. Trimming took 5 bases from V and 4 from J; bases not matched to a gene: 13. For the CDR3, the DNA is TGCGCCAGCAGTTCCCCCGGGACAGGACTTAGGTACGAGCAGTACTTC. This codes for CASSSPGTGLRYEQYF.

The sample holds one count of this clone. The rearrangement joins TRBV7-9 to TRBJ2-7, with 7 bases aligning to TRBD2. V was clipped by 5 bases and J by 4 bases; unmatched bases: 11. The CDR3 length is 15 residues. Germline V gives CDR1 SEHNR, CDR2 FQNEAQ (reference sequence). CDR3 bases: TGTGCCAGCAGCCCCCCAAGCGGGATCATGTACGAGCAGTACTTC. Amino acid sequence: CASSPPSGIMYEQYF.

The CDR3 region is CAKHLGHLNEKLFF. The CDR3 nucleotides read TGTGCCAAACATCTTGGACACCTTAATGAAAAACTGTTTTTT. The chain joins TRBV25-1 to TRBJ1-4; D is possibly TRBD1 (5 bases). Trimming cost V 10 bases and J 4 bases, with 16 bases left between them. There are 14 residues in the CDR3. Germline V CDR1 and CDR2: MGHDK, SYGVNS.

Here the CDR3 DNA reads TGTGCCAGCAGCTCGAGGGCCAACACCGGGGAGCTGTTTTTT. Its protein product is CASSSRANTGELFF. The chain uses TRBV7-8 and TRBJ2-2; weak D call: TRBD2 (5 bases). CDR3 length: 14 amino acids. Trimming removed 4 bases from V and 2 bases from J, with 8 bases in between. Per germline, CDR1 SGHVS and CDR2 FQNEAQ.

J is TRBJ1-1 and V is TRBV5-8; the D gene is possibly TRBD1 (5 bases). V was pared by 2 bases and J by 8 bases, with 7 bases between. Germline V gene sequence: CDR1 SGHTS, CDR2 YDEGEE. The length of the CDR3 is 11 residues. The CDR3 sequence is CASSLSGEAFF. The CDR3 DNA is TGTGCCAGCAGCTTATCAGGGGAAGCTTTCTTT.